This T cell receptor (beta chain) was obtained from a study of vaccination and CD4 T cells after COVID-19. Study summary: For post-vaccine samples, collection took place a median roughly 72 days after dose two, ranging from 14 to 241. The stimulating agents, overlapping spike peptides, came from SARS-CoV-2, HCoV-NL63, HCoV-OC43 and HCoV-229E.

Whole-study results and caveats: Data came from relatively few convalescent patients and lacked early post-infection timepoints.

Sequenced with the Oncomine TCR Beta short-read assay was DNA taken from cultured CD4+ T cells. TCRdb re-analysed the PCR reads in MiXCR, keeping a single row per CDR3 protein. The data contain more than 10,000 distinct CDR3 sequences, less than 85% of them singletons. The trim removed 4 bases at V and 4 bases at J, leaving 5 bases unmatched. CDR1 is DFQATT, CDR2 SNEGSKA, per germline (reference sequence). The CDR3 spans 13 residues. Specified treatment: approximately nine-day PBMC culture with coronavirus spike peptide pools or control peptides (ViraFEST assay). Cell culture was performed with more than 1.5 million PBMCs per well in the presence of about 11 IU/ml IL-2 and around 9 ug/ml peptide pools. In regard to this clonotype: Antigen: not known.

Sequencing input: CD4+ T cells from blood, cultured in vitro. This chain connects TRBV20-1 to TRBJ2-5, with 8 bases lining up with TRBD1. This receptor was identified in a human donor who had recovered from COVID-19. For the CDR3, the DNA is TGCAGTGCTATGAGACAGGGGAGAGAGACCCAGTACTTC. Translating gives CSAMRQGRETQYF.